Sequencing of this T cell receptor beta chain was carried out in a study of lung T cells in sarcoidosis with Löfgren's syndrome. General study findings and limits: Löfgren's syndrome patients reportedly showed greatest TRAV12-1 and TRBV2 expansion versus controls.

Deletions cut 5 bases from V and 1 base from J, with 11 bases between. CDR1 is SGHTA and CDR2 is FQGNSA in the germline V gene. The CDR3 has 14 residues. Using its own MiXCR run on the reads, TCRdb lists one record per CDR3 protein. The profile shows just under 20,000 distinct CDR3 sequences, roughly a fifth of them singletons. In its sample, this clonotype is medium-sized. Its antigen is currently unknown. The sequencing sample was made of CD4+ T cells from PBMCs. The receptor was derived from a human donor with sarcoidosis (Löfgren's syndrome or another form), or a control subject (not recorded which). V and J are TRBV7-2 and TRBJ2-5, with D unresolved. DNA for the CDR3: TGTGCCAGCAGCCCAGAAATACTCCAAGAGACCCAGTACTTC. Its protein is CASSPEILQETQYF. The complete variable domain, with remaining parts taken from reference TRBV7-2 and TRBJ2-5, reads GAGVSQSPSNKVTEKGKDVELRCDPISGHTALYWYRQSLGQGLEFLIYFQGNSAPDKSGLPSDRFSAERTGGSVSTLTIQRTQQEDSAVYLCASSPEILQETQYFGPGTRLLVL.